The 25 T cell receptor beta chains in this list originate from one sample, sequenced in a study of shared clonotypes between healthy human individuals. The table came from immunoSEQ multiplex PCR; TCRdb's copy has only in-frame clones and leaves some out. This sample has just under 95,000 clones, with 68% found just once. Input material: memory CD8+ T cells sorted from blood. Stated subset: CD45RO+ cells pooled with CCR7-negative TemRA cells. The receptors come from a man under 40 in good health.

The genes are TRBV14 and TRBJ2-7; the D gene is possibly TRBD1 (6 bases). Germline values: CDR1 SGHDN, CDR2 FVKESK. The V end lost 1 base, the J end lost 3 bases, and 10 bases lay between the germline ends. The length of the CDR3 is 14 residues. The CDR3 region has the DNA TGTGCCAGCAGCCAAGGACGGACAGTCTACGAGCAGTACTTC. Its protein is CASSQGRTVYEQYF.

This clone was recorded a few times. J is TRBJ1-5 and V is TRBV2, with D possibly matching TRBD1 (5 bases). Germline-derived CDR1 and CDR2 are SNHLY and FYNNEI. The CDR3 extends over 13 amino acids. Trimming removed 6 bases at V and 6 bases at J, with 12 bases between. CDR3 bases: TGTGCCAGCAGGACAGTGAGTGTTCAGCCCCAGCATTTT. This sequence encodes CASRTVSVQPQHF.

Remarks on this clone: This sequence is one base from a far larger clone and is likely a read error. The CDR3 DNA sequence: TGCGCCAGCGGCCCTCAGCGTAACACTGAAGCTTTCTTT. Amino acid sequence: CASGPQRNTEAFF. V is TRBV4-3 and J is TRBJ1-1; D unclear. V gave up 8 bases and J gave up 2 bases, with 12 bases separating them. The CDR3 spans 13 residues. Germline values: CDR1 LGHNA, CDR2 YSLEER.

The rearrangement uses TRBV11-2 and TRBJ2-1; D is possibly TRBD2 (7 bases). The CDR3 is 17 residues long. Per germline, CDR1 SGHAT and CDR2 FQNNGV. V was pared by 6 bases and J by 5 bases, with 23 bases between. CDR3 DNA sequence: TGTGCCAGCAGTCTTCCTGGGGGGCGGGAGCGTGACAATGAGCAGTTCTTC. Protein product: CASSLPGGRERDNEQFF. Drawing the rest from reference TRBV11-2 and TRBJ2-1, the complete variable domain is EAGVAQSPRYKIIEKRQSVAFWCNPISGHATLYWYQQILGQGPKLLIQFQNNGVVDDSQLPKDRFSAERLKGVDSTLKIQPAKLEDSAVYLCASSLPGGRERDNEQFFGPGTRLTVL.

The gene calls are TRBV27 and TRBJ1-5, with D perhaps TRBD1 (5 bases). This CDR3 is 15 amino acids long. Germline CDR1 and CDR2: MNHEY and SMNVEV (reference sequence). Deletions cut 3 bases from V and 4 bases from J, with 13 bases between. CDR3 residues: CASSFRWTYNQPQHF. CDR3 DNA: TGTGCCAGCAGTTTTAGATGGACATATAATCAGCCCCAGCATTTT.

V and J are TRBV6-5 and TRBJ1-2; no clear D. Germline-derived CDR1 and CDR2 are MNHEY and SVGAGI. V lost 2 bases, J lost 8 bases, and 12 bases lay in between. The CDR3 loop spans 13 amino acids. The CDR3 coding sequence is TGTGCCAGCAGTTACGGCGCAGGCGGGGGCTACACCTTC. Its protein product is CASSYGAGGGYTF.

The chain employs TRBV6-1 and TRBJ1-4; possibly TRBD1 for D (6 bases). The V end was cut by 3 bases, the J end by 5 bases, with 13 bases between. CDR3 length equals 15 residues. CDR1 and CDR2 from the germline V gene are MNHNS and SASEGT. The CDR3 sequence is CASSEPSRGNEKLFF. CDR3 nucleotides: TGTGCCAGCAGTGAGCCTAGCAGGGGCAATGAAAAACTGTTTTTT.

V usage is TRBV7-9 and J usage is TRBJ1-1; a possible D gene is TRBD1 (5 bases). CDR3 length: 13 residues. CDR1 is SEHNR and CDR2 is FQNEAQ in the germline V gene (reference sequence). V was shortened by 5 bases and J by 6 bases, with 13 bases between the two germline ends. CDR3 nucleotides: TGTGCCAGCAGCCAGACCGGGGACCCTGAAGCTTTCTTT. Protein sequence: CASSQTGDPEAFF.

The chain links TRBV30 to TRBJ1-6; D not resolved. Trimming left V 4 bases short and J 0 bases short, with 13 bases between. This CDR3 is built from 16 residues. From germline, CDR1 is GTSNPN and CDR2 SVGIG (reference sequence). CDR3 bases: TGTGCCTGGATTCCCCCCGGCAGCTCCTATAATTCACCCCTCCACTTT. It specifies CAWIPPGSSYNSPLHF.

This clone was recorded only once. For the CDR3, the DNA is TGTGCCAGCAGCCACTCGGAAACCTACGAGCAGTACTTC. Protein product: CASSHSETYEQYF. This chain uses TRBV7-4 with TRBJ2-7, with no clear D. Germline CDR1 reads SGHVT; CDR2 reads SQSDAQ. V dropped 5 bases and J dropped 2 bases, with 10 bases sitting between them. CDR3 size: 13 residues.

The chain combines TRBV6-5 with TRBJ2-5, with 10 bases fitting TRBD2. Trimming cost V 6 bases and J 5 bases; bases outside gene matches: 9. CDR3 size: 15 residues. Germline CDR1 reads MNHEY; CDR2 reads SVGAGI. The CDR3 region is CASSQLAGSAETQYF. The CDR3 nucleotides read TGTGCCAGCAGCCAACTAGCGGGAAGTGCGGAGACCCAGTACTTC.

V and J are TRBV6-6 and TRBJ2-3; no definite D call. This CDR3 has 12 residues. Germline V gene data show CDR1 as MNHNY and CDR2 as SVGAGI (reference sequence). V shed 3 bases and J shed 2 bases, with 3 bases lying between them. The CDR3 region has the DNA TGTGCCAGCAGTTATACCACAGATACGCAGTATTTT. This codes for CASSYTTDTQYF.

This clone appeared a few times. The chain recombines TRBV6-5 with TRBJ2-1; 10 bases agree with TRBD2. Unmatched junction bases numbered 8, after V lost 5 bases and J lost 10 bases. The CDR3 sequence is 14 residues long. Germline V gene lookup returns CDR1 MNHEY and CDR2 SVGAGI. CDR3 sequence: CASSPYLAGDEQFF. In DNA, the CDR3 is TGTGCCAGCAGTCCCTACCTAGCGGGAGACGAGCAGTTCTTC.

V usage is TRBV28 and J usage is TRBJ2-7, with 8 bases identical to TRBD2. The CDR3 length is 15 residues. CDR1 is MDHEN, CDR2 SYDVKM, per germline. Trimming at V came to 3 bases and at J to 7 bases, leaving 11 bases not matched to a gene. Written as DNA, the CDR3 is TGTGCCAGCAGTTTTCGAGGTAGCGGGAAGAAAGAGCAGTACTTC. This translates into CASSFRGSGKKEQYF.

Only a few counts were recorded for this clone. This chain joins TRBV2 and TRBJ2-5, with a weak D call TRBD1 (5 bases). V lost 7 bases, J lost 5 bases, and 11 bases lay in between. The germline V gene encodes CDR1 SNHLY and CDR2 FYNNEI. The CDR3 loop spans 12 amino acids. DNA for the CDR3: TGTGCCAGCAACAGGTTCTTGGAGACCCAGTACTTC. Its protein is CASNRFLETQYF.

The table lists this clone with a count of one. The likely explanation is a read error, given a far larger clone one base away. The genes are TRBV25-1 and TRBJ2-1; unclear D gene. The CDR3 extends over 11 amino acids. V shed 8 bases and J shed 8 bases, with 10 bases lying between them. Per germline, CDR1 MGHDK and CDR2 SYGVNS. The CDR3 region is CASSPRDEQFF. The CDR3 DNA is TGTGCCAGCTCCCCGAGAGATGAGCAGTTCTTC.

V gene TRBV28 combines with J gene TRBJ2-1; D is unresolved. V dropped 8 bases and J dropped 16 bases, with 24 bases sitting between them. The CDR3 runs to 13 residues. Germline CDR1 reads MDHEN; CDR2 reads SYDVKM. CDR3 nucleotides: TGTGCCAGCCACCCCCCCCTCCTATCGGTGCTTTTCTTC. Its protein product is CASHPPLLSVLFF.

This clone has only one observation. The junction departs from germline at one end; a sequencing error may be responsible. This chain connects TRBV28 to TRBJ2-5, with D possibly TRBD1 on 6 matching bases. The CDR3 loop spans 11 amino acids. CDR1 and CDR2 from the germline V gene are MDHEN and SYDVKM. The CDR3 sequence: CASGFETGGHF. The CDR3 nucleotides read TGTGCCAGCGGATTTGAGACAGGCGGGCACTTC.

This rearrangement joins TRBV5-1 to TRBJ1-2; the D gene is possibly TRBD1 (6 bases). This CDR3 spans 15 amino acids. Germline CDR1 is SGHRS and CDR2 is YFSETQ. V lost 4 bases to trimming and J lost 4 bases, with 17 bases between them. DNA of the CDR3: TGCGCCAGCAGCCTCCGACTAGACAGGACCTATGGCTACACCTTC. Translating it yields CASSLRLDRTYGYTF.

This clone was recorded many times. The rearrangement links TRBV19 to TRBJ1-5; D is ambiguous. Germline V gene sequence: CDR1 LNHDA, CDR2 SQIVND (reference sequence). Trimming removed 7 bases at V and 0 bases at J, with 10 bases between. This CDR3 has 14 amino acids. The CDR3 spells CASTAPYSNQPQHF. The CDR3 coding sequence is TGTGCCAGTACGGCGCCCTATAGCAATCAGCCCCAGCATTTT.

The V and J genes are TRBV2 and TRBJ1-4; D remains ambiguous. V was shortened by 6 bases and J by 8 bases, with 10 bases between the two germline ends. This CDR3 is 12 amino acids long. CDR1 SNHLY and CDR2 FYNNEI come from the germline V gene. The CDR3 sequence is CASRVQGEKLFF. CDR3 bases: TGTGCCAGCAGGGTACAAGGCGAAAAACTGTTTTTT.

Concerning this clone: The same CDR3 can be traced to other DNA sequences in this sample. DNA of the CDR3: TGTGCCACCAGCAGAGATAGGCTAGCCAAAAACATTCAGTACTTC. Protein: CATSRDRLAKNIQYF. The V call is TRBV15, the J call TRBJ2-4; D unclear. Germline CDR1 LNHNV, CDR2 YYDKDF (reference sequence). The length of the CDR3 is 15 residues. Between the trimmed V and J ends, which lost 0 bases and 0 bases, there was a span of 6 bases.

The chain couples TRBV15 to TRBJ1-2, with TRBD1 identical over 9 bases. The CDR3 covers 16 residues. CDR1 is LNHNV and CDR2 is YYDKDF in the germline V gene (reference sequence). J gave up 6 bases and V 1 base, and 9 bases lay outside the gene matches. CDR3 region: CATSRAGTGNRNGYTF. The CDR3 region has the DNA TGTGCCACCAGCAGAGCGGGGACAGGGAATCGGAATGGCTACACCTTC.

The chain combines TRBV7-6 with TRBJ1-1; possible D gene TRBD1, 6 bases. Deletions cut 5 bases from V and 4 bases from J, with 11 bases between. The CDR3 is 13 amino acids. CDR1 and CDR2 from the germline V gene are SGHVS and FNYEAQ. The CDR3 DNA sequence: TGTGCCAGCAGCGAGGGGGGGGCCACTGAAGCTTTCTTT. This encodes CASSEGGATEAFF.

In its sample, this clone was seen many times. Other DNA sequences of this sample code for an identical CDR3. V usage is TRBV7-2 and J usage is TRBJ2-1; 7 bases fit TRBD1. This CDR3 is 16 amino acids long. Germline V gives CDR1 SGHTA, CDR2 FQGNSA. The junction had 11 bases not matched to a gene; V was cut back by 5 bases and J by 4 bases. CDR3 protein: CASSIFTGTAYNEQFF. The CDR3 region has the DNA TGTGCCAGCAGCATATTCACCGGGACAGCATACAATGAGCAGTTCTTC. The full variable domain, in which reference TRBV7-2 and TRBJ2-1 provide the parts outside the CDR3, is GAGVSQSPSNKVTEKGKDVELRCDPISGHTALYWYRQSLGQGLEFLIYFQGNSAPDKSGLPSDRFSAERTGGSVSTLTIQRTQQEDSAVYLCASSIFTGTAYNEQFFGPGTRLTVL.